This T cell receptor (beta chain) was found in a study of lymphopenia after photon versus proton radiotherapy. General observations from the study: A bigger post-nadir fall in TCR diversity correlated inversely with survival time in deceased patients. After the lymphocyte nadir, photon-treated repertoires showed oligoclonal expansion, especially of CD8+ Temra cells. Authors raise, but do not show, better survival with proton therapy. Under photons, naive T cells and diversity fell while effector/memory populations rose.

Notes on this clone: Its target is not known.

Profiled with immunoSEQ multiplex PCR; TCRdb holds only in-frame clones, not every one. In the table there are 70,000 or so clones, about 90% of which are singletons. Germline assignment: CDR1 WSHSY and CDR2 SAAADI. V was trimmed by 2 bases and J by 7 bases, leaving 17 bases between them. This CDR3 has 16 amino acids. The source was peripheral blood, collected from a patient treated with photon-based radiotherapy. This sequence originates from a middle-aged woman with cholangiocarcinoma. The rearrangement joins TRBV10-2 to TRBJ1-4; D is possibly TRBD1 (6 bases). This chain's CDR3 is CASSETERGGVEKLFF. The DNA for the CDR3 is TGCGCCAGCAGTGAGACGGAACGTGGGGGCGTTGAAAAACTGTTTTTT.